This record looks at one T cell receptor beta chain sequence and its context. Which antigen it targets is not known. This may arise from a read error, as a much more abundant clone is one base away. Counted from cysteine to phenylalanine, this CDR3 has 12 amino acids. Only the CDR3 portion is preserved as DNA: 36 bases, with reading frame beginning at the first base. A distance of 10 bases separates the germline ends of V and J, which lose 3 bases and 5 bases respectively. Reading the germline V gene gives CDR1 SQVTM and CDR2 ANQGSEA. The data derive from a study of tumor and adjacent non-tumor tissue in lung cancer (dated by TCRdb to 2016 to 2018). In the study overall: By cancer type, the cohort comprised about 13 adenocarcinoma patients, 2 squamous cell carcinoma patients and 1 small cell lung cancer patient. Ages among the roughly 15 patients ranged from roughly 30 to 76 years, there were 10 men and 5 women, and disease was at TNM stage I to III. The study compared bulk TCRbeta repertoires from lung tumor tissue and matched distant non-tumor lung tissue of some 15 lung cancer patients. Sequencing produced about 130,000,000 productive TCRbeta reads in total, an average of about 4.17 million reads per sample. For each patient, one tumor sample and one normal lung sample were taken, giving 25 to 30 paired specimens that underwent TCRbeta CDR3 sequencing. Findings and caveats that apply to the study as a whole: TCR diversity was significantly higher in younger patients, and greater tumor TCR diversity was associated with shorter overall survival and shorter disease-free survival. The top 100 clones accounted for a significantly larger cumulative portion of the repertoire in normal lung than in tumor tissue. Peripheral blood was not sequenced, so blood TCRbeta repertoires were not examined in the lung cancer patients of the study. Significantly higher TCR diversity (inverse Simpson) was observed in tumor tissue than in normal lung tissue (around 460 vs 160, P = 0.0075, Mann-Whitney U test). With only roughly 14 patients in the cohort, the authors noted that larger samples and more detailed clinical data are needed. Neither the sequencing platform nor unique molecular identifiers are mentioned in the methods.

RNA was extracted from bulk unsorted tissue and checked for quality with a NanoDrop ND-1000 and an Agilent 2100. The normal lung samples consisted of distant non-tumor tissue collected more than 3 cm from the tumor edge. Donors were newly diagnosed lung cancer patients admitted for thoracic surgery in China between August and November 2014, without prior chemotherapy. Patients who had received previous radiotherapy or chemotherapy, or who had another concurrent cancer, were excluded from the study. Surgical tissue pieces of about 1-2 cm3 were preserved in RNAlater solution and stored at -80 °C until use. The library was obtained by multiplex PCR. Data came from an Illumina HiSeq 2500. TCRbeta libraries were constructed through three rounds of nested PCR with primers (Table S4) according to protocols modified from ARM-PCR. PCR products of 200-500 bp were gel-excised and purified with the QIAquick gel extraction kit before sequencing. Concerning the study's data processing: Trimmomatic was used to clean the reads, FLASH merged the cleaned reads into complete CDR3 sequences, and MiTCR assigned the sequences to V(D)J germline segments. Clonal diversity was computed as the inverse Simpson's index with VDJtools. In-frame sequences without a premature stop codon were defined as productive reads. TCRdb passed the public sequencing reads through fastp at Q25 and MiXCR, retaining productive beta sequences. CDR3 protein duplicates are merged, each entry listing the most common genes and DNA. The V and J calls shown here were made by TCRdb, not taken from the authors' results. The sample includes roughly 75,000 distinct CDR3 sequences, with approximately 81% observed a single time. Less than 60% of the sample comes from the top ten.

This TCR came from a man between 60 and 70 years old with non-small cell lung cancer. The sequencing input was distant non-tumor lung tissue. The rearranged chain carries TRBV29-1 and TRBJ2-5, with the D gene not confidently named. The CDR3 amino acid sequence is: CSVDGYRETQYF. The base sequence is TGCAGCGTTGACGGGTATCGGGAGACCCAGTACTTC.